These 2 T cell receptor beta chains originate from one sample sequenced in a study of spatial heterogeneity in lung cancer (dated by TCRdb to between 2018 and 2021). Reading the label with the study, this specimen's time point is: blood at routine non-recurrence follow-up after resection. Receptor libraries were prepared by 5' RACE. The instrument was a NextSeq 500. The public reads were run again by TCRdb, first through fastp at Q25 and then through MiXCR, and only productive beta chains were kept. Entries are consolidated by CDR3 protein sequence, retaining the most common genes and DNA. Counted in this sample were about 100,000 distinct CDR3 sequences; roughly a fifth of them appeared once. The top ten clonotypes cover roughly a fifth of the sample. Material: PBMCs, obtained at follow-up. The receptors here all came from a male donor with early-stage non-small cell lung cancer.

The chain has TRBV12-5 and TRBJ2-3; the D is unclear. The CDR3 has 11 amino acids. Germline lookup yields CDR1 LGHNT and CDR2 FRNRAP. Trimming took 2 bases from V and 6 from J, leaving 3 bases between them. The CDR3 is CASGLTDTQYF. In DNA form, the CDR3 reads TGTGCTAGTGGTTTGACGGATACGCAGTATTTT.

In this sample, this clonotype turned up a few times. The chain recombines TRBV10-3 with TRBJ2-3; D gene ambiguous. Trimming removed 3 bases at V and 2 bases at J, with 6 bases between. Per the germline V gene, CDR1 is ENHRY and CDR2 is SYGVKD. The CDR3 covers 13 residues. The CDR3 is CAISEWATDTQYF. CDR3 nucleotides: TGTGCCATCAGTGAATGGGCCACAGATACGCAGTATTTT.